This TCR beta chain was observed in a study of blood T cells in healthy people across ages (dated by TCRdb to about 2015). Study-level background: In model experiments, roughly one uniquely barcoded TCR beta cDNA molecule per two T cells was captured by template switching. To track age-related changes in TCR beta repertoire diversity, the study relied on deep sequencing normalized with unique cDNA molecular identifiers. The donors were divided into four age groups: young (average about 15 years), middle-aged (roughly 40), aged (approximately 64) and long-lived (roughly 88). Donors of different ages were randomly distributed across sequencing lanes to avoid experimental bias. Two additional independent replicas of 1 million unique cDNA reads from the same blood draw were analyzed for two donors (one aged 18 to 29 and one aged 80 or older).

What the research found in general, with its limitations: Observed TCR beta diversity per million T cells fell roughly linearly with age, and a significant reduction was already apparent by age around 44. Since profiling was done on bulk unsorted PBMCs, naive and antigen-experienced compartments could not be conclusively compared. Estimates of total diversity based on one million sequenced T cells were regarded as lower bounds and as underestimates. A strong correlation was found between observed TCR beta diversity and the percentage of naive T cells measured by flow cytometry. Compared with the aged group, more naive CD4+ T cells, fewer expanded clones and increased TCR diversity were shown by the long-lived group, suggesting age selection. Because the CMV infection status of the donors was unknown, age-related changes in expanded clonotypes may potentially have been confounded.

The library relied on 5' RACE. Sequencing instrument: Illumina HiSeq 2500. A second PCR of about 7 to 12 cycles was performed with a sample-barcoded 5' primer and a J-beta primer mix. Each TCR beta cDNA molecule received a unique molecular identifier from a template-switch 5' adaptor carrying 12 random nucleotides. Each sample yielded at least 2.5 million CDR3-containing paired-end reads. First-strand cDNA synthesis was performed from all RNA using the Mint cDNA synthesis kit, with priming by a TRBC-specific oligonucleotide. All cDNA was treated with uracil-DNA glycosylase and then went through a first 18-cycle PCR with the universal primers M1SS and BC2_uni_R. The authors' pipeline ran thus. Normalization of each sample was performed by random selection of 1 million high-quality reads, each carrying a distinct molecular identifier. Instead of being binned into consensus sequences, reads with shared molecular identifiers were discarded. MiTCR, with a Q25 quality threshold and the strictest error-elimination algorithm, was used for CDR3 identification, clonotype clustering and error correction. Lower-bound total TCR beta diversity was estimated with a nonparametric unseen species model using Euler transformation. TCRdb handled the public reads itself, with Q25 trimming in fastp and clone calling in MiXCR, and kept productive beta chains. Identical CDR3 proteins give one entry, which carries the most common genes and DNA. The V and J calls, along with clone size, are taken from TCRdb and not from the paper's own processing. Across this sample there are about 2 million distinct CDR3 sequences, with roughly 50% seen only once. Of the sample, around 2.1% is held by the ten largest clones.

Taken from cysteine to phenylalanine, the CDR3 has 14 residues. CDR3 DNA only is kept here, 42 bases in frame from base 1. V is reduced by 1 base and J by 4 bases, leaving a spacing of 8 bases between them. In the germline V gene (reference sequence), CDR1 corresponds to LNHNV and CDR2 to YYDKDF. As regards this clonotype: Its antigen target is currently unknown. Base qualities are not at hand, and no much larger clone is one base apart.

Systemically healthy Caucasian individuals from Russia, around 38 in total and aged about 6 to 95 years, were included as donors. Each donor gave ten milliliters of peripheral blood, collected into EDTA-treated Vacutainer tubes. Ficoll-Paque density-gradient centrifugation was used to isolate PBMCs, with at least 6.5 million obtained per sample. Trizol reagent was used to extract total RNA from PBMCs, with at least 5.5 micrograms per sample. For every donor, flow cytometry on a PBMC aliquot measured the percentage of naive CD45RAhigh/CD27high T cells. The receptor's source is a woman aged 40 to 49 in good health. Sequenced: blood. The rearranged segments are TRBV15 and TRBJ1-5; TRBD1 is a possible D gene, resting on 5 matching bases. The CDR3 sequence is CATSRGGPNQPQHF. The DNA sequence is given as TGTGCCACCAGCAGAGGGGGCCCTAATCAGCCCCAGCATTTT.